The next 26 T cell receptor beta chains were all read from a single sample in a study of T cell responses to AZD1222 COVID-19 vaccine. Measured with immunoSEQ multiplex PCR; TCRdb has only the in-frame clones, and not every one. This table holds some 70,000 clones, roughly four fifths found once. Sequencing used peripheral blood, obtained on day 0 of AZD1222 vaccination. All receptors derive from an adult in good health.

This clone was detected only once. The J gene is TRBJ1-5, the V gene TRBV19, with a weak D call TRBD1 (6 bases). V was shortened by 7 bases and J by 5 bases, with 15 bases between the two germline ends. The CDR3 contains 14 residues. Germline lookup yields CDR1 LNHDA and CDR2 SQIVND (reference sequence). The CDR3 bases are TGTGCCAGTACCATCGGGGACACGTATCAGCCCCAGCATTTT. This gives the protein CASTIGDTYQPQHF. Full variable domain (rest looked up from reference TRBV19 and TRBJ1-5): DGGITQSPKYLFRKEGQNVTLSCEQNLNHDAMYWYRQDPGQGLRLIYYSQIVNDFQKGDIAEGYSVSREKKESFPLTVTSAQKNPTAFYLCASTIGDTYQPQHFGDGTRLSIL.

The chain couples TRBV5-5 to TRBJ2-3; D tentatively fits TRBD1 or TRBD2 (5 bases each). The length of the CDR3 is 15 residues. Trimming pared 6 bases from V and 2 bases from J, leaving 16 bases between. Germline values: CDR1 SGHKS, CDR2 YYEKEE (reference sequence). The CDR3 sequence is CASTRDEGPTDTQYF. The CDR3 DNA is TGTGCCAGCACTCGGGACGAAGGACCCACAGATACGCAGTATTTT. Full variable domain (missing parts from reference TRBV5-5 and TRBJ2-3): DAGVTQSPTHLIKTRGQQVTLRCSPISGHKSVSWYQQVLGQGPQFIFQYYEKEERGRGNFPDRFSARQFPNYSSELNVNALLLGDSALYLCASTRDEGPTDTQYFGPGTRLTVL.

The chain couples TRBV10-1 to TRBJ1-3, with a possible D match to TRBD1 (5 bases). V was clipped by 3 bases and J by 2 bases, with 11 bases between them. The CDR3 loop spans 15 amino acids. CDR1 and CDR2 from the germline V gene are WNHNN and SYGVQD (reference sequence). This CDR3 is CASSEEGIAGNTIYF. CDR3 DNA sequence: TGCGCCAGCAGTGAAGAGGGGATTGCTGGAAACACCATATATTTT.

The table lists this clone with a few counts. The chain is built from TRBV30 and TRBJ2-5, with TRBD2 matching 10 bases. This CDR3 is built from 14 residues. J gave up 2 bases and V 2 bases, and 2 bases lay outside the gene matches. Germline assignment: CDR1 GTSNPN and CDR2 SVGIG (reference sequence). CDR3: CAWSRLAGQETQYF. CDR3 nucleotides: TGTGCCTGGAGTAGACTAGCGGGTCAAGAGACCCAGTACTTC.

The chain employs TRBV7-2 and TRBJ2-3, with 12 positions matching TRBD2. V lost 5 bases and J lost 4; bases outside the gene matches: 4. The CDR3 totals 15 residues. Germline V gene sequence: CDR1 SGHTA, CDR2 FQGNSA. CDR3 residues: CASSLLAGGPDTQYF. CDR3 nucleotides: TGTGCCAGCAGCCTACTAGCGGGGGGCCCAGATACGCAGTATTTT.

The chain has TRBV3-1 (or the pseudogene TRBV3-2) and TRBJ2-5; 9 nucleotides agree with TRBD2. Trimming took 0 bases from V and 7 from J; bases not matched to a gene: 15. The CDR3 consists of 18 residues. The germline CDR1 and CDR2 sequences are LGHDT and YNNKEL (reference sequence). The CDR3 region is CASSQDMAGGPGGVTQYF. CDR3 DNA: TGTGCCAGCAGCCAAGATATGGCGGGGGGGCCCGGAGGTGTGACCCAGTACTTC.

This clone was detected only a few times. V is TRBV4-3 and J is TRBJ2-7; D might be TRBD1 (6 bases). The V end was cut by 0 bases, the J end by 2 bases, with 11 bases between. Germline CDR1 and CDR2: LGHNA and YSLEER. The CDR3 is 15 residues long. The CDR3 protein is CASSQDRGAAYEQYF. The CDR3 DNA reads as TGCGCCAGCAGCCAAGACAGGGGCGCGGCCTACGAGCAGTACTTC.

V is TRBV6-5 and J is TRBJ1-2; 8 bases line up with TRBD1. Germline lookup yields CDR1 MNHEY and CDR2 SVGAGI. J was trimmed by 7 bases and V by 7 bases; bases with no gene match: 11. The length of the CDR3 is 14 residues. CDR3 sequence (DNA): TGTGCCAGCACTTTCCGGACAGGGATGGGTGGCTACACCTTC. It translates to CASTFRTGMGGYTF.

The rearrangement uses TRBV27 and TRBJ2-1; 10 positions agree with TRBD1. Germline CDR1 reads MNHEY; CDR2 reads SMNVEV (reference sequence). CDR3 length equals 14 residues. V dropped 2 bases and J dropped 7; count of bases not matched to a gene: 2. In DNA, the CDR3 is TGTGCCAGCAGTTTAGGGACAGGGGCGAATGAGCAGTTCTTC. Translated: CASSLGTGANEQFF.

V gene TRBV9 combines with J gene TRBJ2-1; TRBD2 matches at 13 bases. The CDR3 is 19 residues long. The V gene's germline CDR1 is SGDLS and CDR2 YYNGEE. V trimming: 3 bases; J trimming: 0 bases; junction bases outside the gene matches: 9. The CDR3 DNA reads as TGTGCCAGCAGCGCGACTAGCGGGGGGCCCCTCCCCTCCTACAATGAGCAGTTCTTC. Its protein is CASSATSGGPLPSYNEQFF.

This clone has just one count. The gene calls are TRBV19 and TRBJ2-2, with 10 positions matching TRBD2. This CDR3 spans 16 amino acids. CDR1 is LNHDA and CDR2 is SQIVND in the germline V gene (reference sequence). V was clipped by 3 bases and J by 5 bases; unmatched bases: 6. CDR3 sequence (DNA): TGTGCCAGTAGTATGGGACTAGCGATTGGGACCGGGGAGCTGTTTTTT. Translation gives CASSMGLAIGTGELFF.

The V gene is TRBV4-2, the J gene TRBJ1-2; TRBD1 agrees at 8 bases. This CDR3 has 15 amino acids. The germline CDR1 and CDR2 sequences are LGHNA and YNFKEQ. The V and J ends lost 2 bases and 10 bases, in that order; junction bases with no gene match: 12. CDR3 protein: CASSQPRQGKIAYTF. The CDR3 bases are TGTGCCAGCAGCCAACCAAGACAGGGGAAAATTGCCTACACCTTC.

The V and J genes are TRBV7-2 and TRBJ1-2; TRBD1 matches at 7 bases. V lost 5 bases to trimming and J lost 4 bases; unmatched junction nucleotides: 7. This CDR3 has 14 residues. Germline V gene lookup returns CDR1 SGHTA and CDR2 FQGNSA. CDR3 protein: CASSPQTGSYGYTF. The CDR3 region has the DNA TGTGCCAGCAGCCCCCAGACAGGGAGCTATGGCTACACCTTC.

The chain uses TRBV12-3 or TRBV12-4 and TRBJ2-5; weak D call: TRBD2 (6 bases). There are 13 residues in the CDR3. V shed 2 bases and J shed 2 bases, with 6 bases lying between them. The CDR3 here is CASSLRGQETQYF. The CDR3 nucleotides are TGTGCCAGCAGTTTACGGGGGCAAGAGACCCAGTACTTC.

The V and J genes are TRBV6-4 and TRBJ2-7, with 7 bases that match TRBD2. The CDR3 is 14 amino acids. V trimming: 6 bases; J trimming: 6 bases; junction bases outside the gene matches: 11. Germline CDR1 and CDR2: MRHNA and SNTAGT. This CDR3 reads CASSPGGAGSEQYF. The CDR3 DNA follows: TGTGCCAGCAGCCCGGGGGGAGCCGGCAGCGAGCAGTACTTC.

The rearrangement joins TRBV2 to TRBJ2-7; D is perhaps TRBD2 (6 bases). Per germline, CDR1 SNHLY and CDR2 FYNNEI. Trimming cost V 8 bases and J 6 bases, with 17 bases left between them. This CDR3 is 13 amino acids long. CDR3 nucleotide sequence: TGTGCCAGCGGCGGAGGGGAAGGTTCCGAGCAGTACTTC. This gives the protein CASGGGEGSEQYF.

The rearrangement uses TRBV10-3 and TRBJ1-1; 8 bases fit TRBD1. Germline CDR1 and CDR2: ENHRY and SYGVKD. The CDR3 totals 15 residues. The V gene end was trimmed by 2 bases and the J gene end by 1 base; junction bases not matched to a gene: 3. CDR3 residues: CAISEGQGANTEAFF. CDR3 nucleotide sequence: TGTGCCATCAGTGAGGGGCAGGGGGCGAACACTGAAGCTTTCTTT.

This chain uses TRBV7-8 with TRBJ2-7; a possible D gene is TRBD1 (6 bases). The ends were cut back, 2 bases at V and 4 bases at J, with 12 bases in the middle. The CDR3 length is 14 residues. Germline lookup yields CDR1 SGHVS and CDR2 FQNEAQ. For the CDR3, the DNA is TGTGCCAGCAGCTTACAACCCAGGGGATACGAGCAGTACTTC. Its protein is CASSLQPRGYEQYF.

This sequence joins TRBV4-2 and TRBJ2-2; D unresolved. CDR1 and CDR2 (germline): LGHNA, YNFKEQ. V was shortened by 0 bases and J by 6 bases, with 8 bases between the two germline ends. The CDR3 contains 14 residues. The CDR3 loop is CASSQDIFSGELFF. CDR3 nucleotide sequence: TGTGCCAGCAGCCAAGACATTTTCTCCGGGGAGCTGTTTTTT.

As concerns this clone: Distinct nucleotide sequences in the sample also encode this CDR3. The chain has TRBV24-1 and TRBJ2-2, with TRBD1 identical over 9 bases. The CDR3 extends over 16 amino acids. The germline V gene encodes CDR1 KGHDR and CDR2 SFDVKD. Unmatched junction bases numbered 4, after V lost 4 bases and J lost 2 bases. CDR3 bases: TGTGCCACCAGTGACCCGGGACAGGGAAACACCGGGGAGCTGTTTTTT. Translated: CATSDPGQGNTGELFF.

The gene calls are TRBV28 and TRBJ1-5; 9 bases are a match to TRBD1. V shed 6 bases, J shed 6 bases, and the junction held 3 bases outside the gene matches. CDR3 length equals 13 residues. CDR1 and CDR2 from the germline V gene are MDHEN and SYDVKM. The CDR3 reads CASSTGGLQPQHF. In DNA, the CDR3 is TGTGCCAGCAGCACAGGGGGCCTTCAGCCCCAGCATTTT.

The chain joins TRBV19 to TRBJ1-1, with D possibly matching TRBD1 (5 bases). The germline CDR1 and CDR2 sequences are LNHDA and SQIVND (reference sequence). This CDR3 is 16 amino acids long. Trimming took 7 bases from V and 1 from J, leaving 19 bases between them. CDR3 nucleotides: TGTGCCAGTATCCCGATTGGGACCCCCCGGAACACTGAAGCTTTCTTT. It encodes CASIPIGTPRNTEAFF.

The count of this clone is one. The chain has TRBV9 and TRBJ2-1, with 14 nucleotides matching TRBD2. CDR3 length equals 18 residues. V gave up 3 bases and J gave up 8 bases; unmatched junction bases: 13. Germline assignment: CDR1 SGDLS and CDR2 YYNGEE. In nucleotides, the CDR3 is TGTGCCAGCAGCGGGTCCCGGACTAGCGGGGGGTTAATCGATGAGCAGTTCTTC. This encodes CASSGSRTSGGLIDEQFF. Full variable domain (missing parts from reference TRBV9 and TRBJ2-1): DSGVTQTPKHLITATGQRVTLRCSPRSGDLSVYWYQQSLDQGLQFLIQYYNGEERAKGNILERFSAQQFPDLHSELNLSSLELGDSALYFCASSGSRTSGGLIDEQFFGPGTRLTVL.

The CDR3 sequence: CASSEGAEAFF. The DNA for the CDR3 is TGTGCCAGCAGTGAAGGGGCGGAAGCTTTCTTT. The V and J genes are TRBV6-1 and TRBJ1-1; D ambiguous. The V and J ends lost 1 base and 8 bases respectively, with 5 bases between them. Germline loops: CDR1 MNHNS, CDR2 SASEGT. The CDR3 runs 11 residues.

The table lists this clone with a few counts. This rearrangement joins TRBV3-1 (or the pseudogene TRBV3-2) to TRBJ1-2, with D perhaps matching TRBD1 (6 bases). CDR1 is LGHDT and CDR2 is YNNKEL in the germline V gene (reference sequence). With 2 bases removed from V and 3 bases from J, the gap between germline ends came to 7 bases. CDR3 length: 13 amino acids. CDR3 amino acids: CASSQRTDYGYTF. CDR3 DNA: TGTGCCAGCAGCCAACGGACAGACTATGGCTACACCTTC.

This clone was seen only once. The chain couples TRBV7-9 to TRBJ1-5; 9 positions match TRBD1. The CDR3 totals 15 residues. With V trimmed by 5 bases and J by 4 bases, 6 bases remained unmatched. From germline, CDR1 is SEHNR and CDR2 FQNEAQ (reference sequence). CDR3 in amino acids: CASSPGGQGNQPQHF. The CDR3 DNA is TGTGCCAGCAGCCCCGGGGGACAGGGAAATCAGCCCCAGCATTTT.